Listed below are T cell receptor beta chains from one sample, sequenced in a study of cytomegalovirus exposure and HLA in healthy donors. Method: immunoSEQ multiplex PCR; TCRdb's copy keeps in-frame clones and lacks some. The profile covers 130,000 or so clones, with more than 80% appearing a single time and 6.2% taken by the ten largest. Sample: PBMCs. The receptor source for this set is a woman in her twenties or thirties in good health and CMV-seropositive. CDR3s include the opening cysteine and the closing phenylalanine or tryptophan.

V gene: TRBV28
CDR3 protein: CASAGVDYGYTF

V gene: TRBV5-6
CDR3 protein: CASSFLDRDKGEQYF

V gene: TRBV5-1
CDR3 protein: CASSLDRGWNTGELFF

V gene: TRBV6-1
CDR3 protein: CASSGNPGLEQFF

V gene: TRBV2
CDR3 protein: CASRLPGLADRSYEQYF

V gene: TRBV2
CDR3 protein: CAKQGSGGPTGELFF

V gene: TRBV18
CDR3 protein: CASSSTSSYNSPLHF

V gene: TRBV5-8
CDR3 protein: CASSPPEVGRGITEAFF

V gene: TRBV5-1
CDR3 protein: CASSRMGQGYNEQFF

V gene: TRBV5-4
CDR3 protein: CASSSATGTQETQYF

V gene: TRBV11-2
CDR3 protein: CASSPDRNYGYTF

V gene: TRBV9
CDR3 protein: CASNLSGTGGNQPQHF

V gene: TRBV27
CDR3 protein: CASSLPWTSGYNEQFF

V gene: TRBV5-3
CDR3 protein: CARSLTEYNNEQFF

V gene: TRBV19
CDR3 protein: CATRGLGEKLFF

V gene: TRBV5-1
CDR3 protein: CASSSGTETEAFF

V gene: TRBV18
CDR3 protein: CASSTSDRRRNEQYF

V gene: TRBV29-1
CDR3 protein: CSVSGEGQPKANYGYTF

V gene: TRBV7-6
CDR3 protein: CASSLGPGSTDTQYF

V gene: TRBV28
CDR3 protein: CASSNPGQGGEKLFF

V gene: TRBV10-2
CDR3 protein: CASSESRTRASTDTQYF

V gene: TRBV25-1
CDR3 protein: CASSQQGGNQPQHF

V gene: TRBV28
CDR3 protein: CASKPWGRGQQGYGYTF

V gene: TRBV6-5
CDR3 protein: CASRRGQGGYEQYF

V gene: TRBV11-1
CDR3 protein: CASSLRSRSTGELFF

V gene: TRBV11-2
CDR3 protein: CASSLESCRGMGTEAFF

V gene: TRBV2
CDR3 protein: CASDLGGNQPQHF

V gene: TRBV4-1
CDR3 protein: CASSQDLRNTGELFF

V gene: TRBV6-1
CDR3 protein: CASSEARTSGSGKKEQFF

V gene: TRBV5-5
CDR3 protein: CASSLVQSSYEQYF

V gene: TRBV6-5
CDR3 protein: CASSLLLPGELFF

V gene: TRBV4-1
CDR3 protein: CASSNPGLEGYEQYF

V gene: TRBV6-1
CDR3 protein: CASSASGQGAWYEQYF

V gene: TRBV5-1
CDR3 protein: CASSSLLAGDTDTQYF

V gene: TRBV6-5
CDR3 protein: CASSYSRGIYGYTF

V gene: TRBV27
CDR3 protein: CASSTTERYEQYF

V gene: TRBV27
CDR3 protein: CASRAAVGASSYNEQFF

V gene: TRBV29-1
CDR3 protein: CSVPTATNEQFF

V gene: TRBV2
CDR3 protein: CASSEGDYSNQPQHF

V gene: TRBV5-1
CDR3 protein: CASSLVSSGSGETQYF

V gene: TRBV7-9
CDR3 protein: CASSLEGGPTEAFF

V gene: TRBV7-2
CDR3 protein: CASSLMGTSGGAGRDTQYF